These 23 T cell receptor beta chains originate from one sample sequenced in a study of blood T cells in healthy people across ages. The authors ran a second PCR of about 7 to 11 cycles using a sample-barcoded 5' primer and a J-beta primer mix. TCRdb passed the 5' RACE reads through MiXCR, listing each CDR3 protein once. Among about 1.8 million distinct CDR3 sequences listed, roughly 49% were seen once. Sequenced: blood. The receptors were gathered from a woman aged 35 to 49 in good health.

V and J are TRBV6-6 and TRBJ2-2; maybe TRBD1 (5 bases). This CDR3 has 14 residues. Trimming removed 6 bases from V and 2 bases from J, with 10 bases in between. The germline CDR1 and CDR2 sequences are MNHNY and SVGAGI (reference sequence). The CDR3 DNA reads TGTGCCAGCAGCCCGGACATCAACACCGGGGAGCTGTTTTTT. Its protein is CASSPDINTGELFF.

This sequence joins TRBV6-6 and TRBJ1-5; D is possibly TRBD1 (6 bases). This CDR3 is built from 14 residues. V was trimmed by 2 bases and J by 3 bases, leaving 8 bases between them. Germline CDR1 reads MNHNY; CDR2 reads SVGAGI (reference sequence). Here the CDR3 reads CASSYGGLNQPQHF. The CDR3 DNA sequence: TGTGCCAGCAGTTACGGGGGGCTCAATCAGCCCCAGCATTTT.

The chain has TRBV7-9 and TRBJ2-3; 10 bases map to TRBD1. Germline V gives CDR1 SEHNR, CDR2 FQNEAQ (reference sequence). The CDR3 is made up of 17 amino acids. With V trimmed by 4 bases and J by 0 bases, 7 bases remained unmatched. CDR3 coding DNA: TGTGCCAGCAGCTCGGGGGACAGGGGATTGAGCACAGATACGCAGTATTTT. It is translated as CASSSGDRGLSTDTQYF.

The CDR3 nucleotides read TGTGCCAGCTCGACGGGGGACAATGAGCAGTTCTTC. Translated, it gives CASSTGDNEQFF. V is TRBV7-3 and J is TRBJ2-1; D possibly corresponds to TRBD2 (6 bases). There are 12 residues in the CDR3. The V end was cut by 8 bases, the J end by 5 bases, with 10 bases between. Germline V gene data show CDR1 as SGHTA and CDR2 as FQGTGA.

The chain employs TRBV5-5 and TRBJ2-7; 12 bases agree with TRBD1. Trimming at V came to 4 bases and at J to 5 bases, leaving 10 bases not matched to a gene. CDR3 length: 16 amino acids. Germline V lookup: CDR1 SGHKS, CDR2 YYEKEE (reference sequence). CDR3 amino acids: CASSHTGTGGMNEQYF. The CDR3 DNA sequence: TGTGCCAGCAGCCATACCGGGACAGGGGGCATGAACGAGCAGTACTTC.

About this clonotype: At one end, the junction sequence differs from germline, possibly due to a read error. The chain joins TRBV5-1 to TRBJ1-4; perhaps TRBD1 as D (6 bases). This CDR3 has 14 amino acids. Germline V CDR1 and CDR2: SGHRS, YFSETQ. CDR3 amino acids: CAGSSGDLSEKLFF. The CDR3 region has the DNA TGCGCCGGCAGCTCAGGGGATTTGAGCGAAAAACTGTTTTTT. The full variable domain, its missing parts supplied by reference TRBV5-1 and TRBJ1-4, is KAGVTQTPRYLIKTRGQQVTLSCSPISGHRSVSWYQQTPGQGLQFLFEYFSETQRNKGNFPGRFSGRQFSNSRSEMNVSTLELGDSALYLCAGSSGDLSEKLFFGSGTQLSVL.

The rearrangement joins TRBV29-1 to TRBJ2-1; D is uncertain. Germline V gene sequence: CDR1 SQVTM, CDR2 ANQGSEA. V was clipped by 3 bases and J by 5 bases, with 8 bases between them. The CDR3 consists of 12 residues. For the CDR3, the DNA is TGCAGCGTTGATCGGCCCAACAATGAGCAGTTCTTC. The encoded protein is CSVDRPNNEQFF.

The chain employs TRBV13 and TRBJ1-1; 11 nucleotides line up with TRBD1. The V and J ends lost 5 bases and 4 bases, in that order; junction bases with no gene match: 9. CDR1 and CDR2 from the germline V gene are PRHDT and FYEKMQ (reference sequence). This CDR3 has 16 amino acids. CDR3 DNA sequence: TGTGCCAGCAGCCCTCGGACAGGGGGCGCGGGCACTGAAGCTTTCTTT. It translates to CASSPRTGGAGTEAFF.

This clonotype was counted once. Compared with germline, one end of the junction differs, possibly owing to a read error. The chain links TRBV15 to TRBJ2-5, with D unclear. The germline V gene encodes CDR1 LNHNV and CDR2 YYDKDF (reference sequence). The CDR3 is 14 amino acids. CDR3 sequence (DNA): TGTGCCACAAGCAGAGATCCCATACAAGAGACCCAGTACTTC. Residues: CATSRDPIQETQYF. The variable domain in full, with the rest retrieved from reference TRBV15 and TRBJ2-5, is DAMVIQNPRYQVTQFGKPVTLSCSQTLNHNVMYWYQQKSSQAPKLLFHYYDKDFNNEADTPDNFQSRRPNTSFCFLDIRSPGLGDTAMYLCATSRDPIQETQYFGPGTRLLVL.

This chain joins TRBV6-5 and TRBJ2-1, with 9 bases fitting TRBD2. The V segment lost 0 bases and the J segment 9 bases; nucleotides outside the gene matches: 9. CDR3 length: 16 residues. Per the germline V gene, CDR1 is MNHEY and CDR2 is SVGAGI. In nucleotides, the CDR3 is TGTGCCAGCAGTTACTCGCGGCGGGGGGGCTTTAGTGAGCAGTTCTTC. This encodes CASSYSRRGGFSEQFF.

This clonotype was recorded once. At one end, the junction sequence differs from germline, possibly due to a read error. The chain recombines TRBV12-3 or TRBV12-4 with TRBJ2-1; 11 positions agree with TRBD2. This CDR3 is 17 amino acids long. The CDR3 here is CASKFSLAGGRDNGQFF. The CDR3 DNA reads as TGTGCCAGCAAATTCTCCCTAGCGGGGGGTAGGGACAATGGGCAGTTCTTC.

The genes are TRBV28 and TRBJ2-1; a weak D match, TRBD2 (6 bases). Germline V CDR1 and CDR2: MDHEN, SYDVKM. Trimming took off 5 bases at V and 0 bases at J, with 20 bases between the two ends. This CDR3 is 18 amino acids long. The CDR3 region is CASSPPRVAVSSYNEQFF. The CDR3 DNA is TGTGCCAGCAGTCCCCCCCGGGTAGCGGTTAGCTCCTACAATGAGCAGTTCTTC.

V gene TRBV6-6 combines with J gene TRBJ2-5; D gene uncertain. The CDR3 totals 11 residues. V lost 8 bases to trimming and J lost 9 bases, with 13 bases between them. Looked up from germline, CDR1 is MNHNY and CDR2 is SVGAGI (reference sequence). CDR3 loop: CASAHAESQYF. CDR3 bases: TGTGCCAGCGCCCACGCCGAGTCCCAGTACTTC.

This clonotype has just one count. This rearrangement joins TRBV20-1 to TRBJ2-4; TRBD1 matches 8 bases. The J call may not be correct, given that the DNA end is closer to TRBJ2-7. CDR3 length: 16 residues. The germline CDR1 and CDR2 sequences are DFQATT and SNEGSKA (reference sequence). Here the CDR3 DNA reads TGCAGTGCTAGAGATTTCAGGGGGCCAAATATCTACGAGCAGTACTTC. This codes for CSARDFRGPNIYEQYF.

The gene calls are TRBV20-1 and TRBJ2-5; TRBD2 aligns across 8 bases. The CDR3 runs to 14 residues. V was pared by 3 bases and J by 4 bases, with 7 bases of the junction left unmatched. CDR1 is DFQATT, CDR2 SNEGSKA, per germline (reference sequence). The CDR3 DNA reads TGCAGTGCTAGCGGGGGGGCGGGCCGAGAGACCCAGTACTTC. Translated, it gives CSASGGAGRETQYF.

This clonotype was recorded a few times. The genes are TRBV29-1 and TRBJ2-7, with TRBD1 matching over 12 bases. Germline assignment: CDR1 SQVTM and CDR2 ANQGSEA. With V trimmed by 5 bases and J by 9 bases, 8 bases remained unmatched. This CDR3 contains 13 residues. Written as DNA, the CDR3 is TGCAGCGTTAAAACGGGACAGGGGGCCCTGCAGTACTTC. This gives the protein CSVKTGQGALQYF.

The genes are TRBV6-6 and TRBJ2-3; tentatively, D is TRBD2 (5 bases). This CDR3 is 15 amino acids long. Trimming left V 2 bases short and J 2 bases short, with 11 bases between. Germline V gene data show CDR1 as MNHNY and CDR2 as SVGAGI (reference sequence). This CDR3 reads CASSYDDGNTDTQYF. CDR3 nucleotides: TGTGCCAGCAGTTACGACGACGGGAACACAGATACGCAGTATTTT.

CDR3 DNA sequence: TGTGCCAGCAGCGGAGGACAGACGAGCTCCTACGAGCAGTACTTC. Protein product: CASSGGQTSSYEQYF. The V and J genes are TRBV9 and TRBJ2-7, with a tentative D call TRBD1 (6 bases). Germline-derived CDR1 and CDR2 are SGDLS and YYNGEE. CDR3 length: 15 amino acids. Trimming took 3 bases from V and 0 from J, leaving 13 bases between them.

J is TRBJ2-1 and V is TRBV4-1; 7 positions match TRBD1. The CDR3 loop spans 17 amino acids. V shed 3 bases and J 2 bases; nucleotides not matched to a gene: 10. Germline values: CDR1 MGHRA, CDR2 YSYEKL. The CDR3 reads CASSQLVDRVPYNEQFF. CDR3 nucleotide sequence: TGCGCCAGCAGCCAGTTAGTCGACAGGGTACCCTACAATGAGCAGTTCTTC.

This clonotype showed up just a few times. The gene calls are TRBV15 and TRBJ2-1; a weak D match, TRBD2 (5 bases). Trimming removed 8 bases at V and 10 bases at J, with 12 bases between. CDR3 length: 11 residues. Germline CDR1 LNHNV, CDR2 YYDKDF (reference sequence). The CDR3 coding sequence is TGTGCCACCGCCAATACTAGGGAGCAGTTCTTC. It specifies CATANTREQFF.

V usage is TRBV7-2 and J usage is TRBJ2-5; TRBD1 matches 9 bases. CDR3 length: 18 residues. V lost 4 bases, J lost 5 bases, and 17 bases stayed unmatched. Germline V gene data show CDR1 as SGHTA and CDR2 as FQGNSA. CDR3: CASSSRPLLQGARETQYF. Here the CDR3 DNA reads TGTGCCAGCAGCTCACGACCCTTATTACAGGGGGCTCGCGAGACCCAGTACTTC.

The DNA for the CDR3 is TGTGCCAGCAGCTTTGACGAATCCCTGAATGAAAAACTGTTTTTT. It is translated as CASSFDESLNEKLFF. The chain carries TRBV7-2 and TRBJ1-4; D is unresolved. The germline CDR1 and CDR2 sequences are SGHTA and FQGNSA. This CDR3 comprises 15 residues. Trimming pared 3 bases from V and 5 bases from J, leaving 13 bases between.

This clonotype was detected only a few times. The V call is TRBV25-1, the J call TRBJ1-1; unclear D gene. The V gene's germline CDR1 is MGHDK and CDR2 SYGVNS. This CDR3 comprises 13 residues. Trimming shortened V by 3 bases and J by 5 bases, and 10 bases separated the two germline ends. The CDR3 sequence: CASSDPGRTEAFF. The CDR3 bases are TGTGCCAGCAGTGATCCCGGGAGGACTGAAGCTTTCTTT.